A single TCR beta chain is shown here with its context. Its specificity is unknown. The sample originates from a study of CXCR3-negative and CXCR3-positive naive CD8 T cells. Study in general: Libraries each contributed about 1.5 +/- 0.3 million TRB reads, for roughly 140 million in total.

The CDR3 loop spans 13 amino acids. Germline loops: CDR1 MDHEN, CDR2 SYDVKM. UMI-labeled TRB cDNA libraries were prepared by 5' RACE. For each CDR3 protein, TCRdb gives one entry from its re-call of the 5' RACE reads, without DNA. The data show under 65,000 distinct CDR3 sequences, and the top ten clones hold roughly a quarter. Study observations and caveats: Most assays used freshly isolated PBMCs, as cryopreservation partially reduced CXCR3.

The chain couples TRBV28 to TRBJ1-2. The sequenced sample consisted of memory CD8+ T cells from blood. This TCR was sampled from a human donor in good health. Some clones in this sample may be carry-over from other donors' samples. This chain's CDR3 is CASSFPELYGYTF.